This T cell receptor (beta chain) originates from a study of T cell responses to AZD1222 COVID-19 vaccine. Whole-study results and caveats: Two AZD1222 administrations were followed by greater Spike-specific TCR breadth and depth. Of the AZD1222 recipients, only 5 or 6 were seropositive at baseline.

Note on this clone: As yet, its antigen is unknown. The CDR3 does not close with the conserved phenylalanine or tryptophan, likely indicating a read error. It is unclear where the CDR3 begins or ends on the DNA, so no DNA is shown, and the CDR3 is as TCRdb lists it.

The CDR3 totals 11 residues, both ends included. Germline assignment: CDR1 MDHEN and CDR2 SYDVKM. The table came from immunoSEQ multiplex PCR; TCRdb's copy has only in-frame clones and leaves some out. The sample gives about 180,000 clones, approximately 94% of which show up once; roughly 1.7% is in the top ten. This clonotype originated in an adult who received the AZD1222 COVID-19 vaccine. The source material was peripheral blood, sampled 28 days after the second AZD1222 dose. The chain uses TRBV28 and TRBJ2-3; the listed D gene, TRBD1, was not tested against the DNA. The CDR3 is CASSFGRGRRD.